This T cell receptor (beta chain) emerged from a study of cytomegalovirus exposure and HLA in healthy donors. The study, taken as a whole, reports: A link between a missense DCLRE1C variant and TCR beta V- and J-gene trimming emerged from a later analysis. Apparent HLA restriction characterized most CMV-associated TCR beta chains in a later analysis. Across donors, presence/absence analyses took sequencing depth to be roughly uniform.

This clone has a single count. Its antigen is not known. The PCR made use of 60 Vbeta and 13 Jbeta primers. Assay: immunoSEQ multiplex PCR; the TCRdb copy retains only in-frame clones and omits some. This table holds tens of thousands of clones, approximately 80% found once. With 5 bases removed from V and 3 bases from J, the gap between germline ends came to 13 bases. Germline V CDR1 and CDR2: SGHTA, FQGTGA. The CDR3 sequence is 14 residues long. The sequenced material came from PBMCs. The gene calls are TRBV7-3 and TRBJ2-5, with D possibly being TRBD2 (6 bases). The receptor was isolated from a woman aged 45-65 years in good health and CMV-seropositive. In DNA form, the CDR3 reads TGTGCCAGCAGCCCGGGACTGCCCAAAGAGACCCAGTACTTC. It yields the protein CASSPGLPKETQYF.